The TCR beta chain described here comes from a study of T cell clones after liver transplantation. Study context: In this trial, immunosuppression withdrawal was attempted within 2 years of liver transplant. Tolerance: complete withdrawal held at least one year, liver enzymes staying within twice normal.

From germline, CDR1 is SEHNR and CDR2 FQNEAQ (reference sequence). The CDR3 length is 15 residues. Trimming took 5 bases from V and 2 from J, leaving 16 bases between them. The protocol was immunoSEQ multiplex PCR, while the TCRdb copy is restricted to in-frame clones and leaves out a portion. The sample has some 120,000 clones; just over 90% are singletons. V and J are TRBV7-9 and TRBJ2-7; TRBD2 might be the D (6 bases). This sequence originates from a human patient who received a liver transplant. Some T cells may have originated in the graft donor. The sequencing here drew on CD4+ T cells from blood, taken 12 months after liver transplant. The CDR3 sequence: CASSLLGGNTYEQYF. The CDR3 bases are TGTGCCAGCAGCCTGCTCGGCGGGAACACCTACGAGCAGTACTTC.